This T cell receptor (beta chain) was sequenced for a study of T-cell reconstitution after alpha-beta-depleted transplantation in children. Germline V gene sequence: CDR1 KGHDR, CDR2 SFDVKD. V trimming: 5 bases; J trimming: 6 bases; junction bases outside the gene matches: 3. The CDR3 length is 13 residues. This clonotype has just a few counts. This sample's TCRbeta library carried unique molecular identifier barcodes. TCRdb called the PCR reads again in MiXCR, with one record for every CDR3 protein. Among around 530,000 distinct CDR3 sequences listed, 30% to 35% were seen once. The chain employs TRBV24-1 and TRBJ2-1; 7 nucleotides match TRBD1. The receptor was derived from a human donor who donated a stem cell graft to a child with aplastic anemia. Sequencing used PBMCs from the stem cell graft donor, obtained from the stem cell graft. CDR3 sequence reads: CATSVHRGNEQFF. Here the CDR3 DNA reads TGTGCCACCAGTGTCCACAGGGGCAATGAGCAGTTCTTC.